This T cell receptor (beta chain) was recovered during a study of blood T cell repertoires in COVID-19. Study-level background: From the United States, Italy and Spain came samples of acute and convalescent COVID-19. Sample material is recorded as cDNA or gDNA derived from T cells, B-cell-depleted T cells, or PBMCs.

CDR1 is MNHEY and CDR2 is SVGAGI in the germline V gene. With 5 bases removed from V and 5 bases from J, the gap between germline ends came to 12 bases. This CDR3 spans 13 amino acids. This clone was observed once. Original methodology: Reference gene primer amplification in the assay estimated nucleated cell counts. TCRdb keeps only in-frame clones here, not all; method: immunoSEQ multiplex PCR. The V and J calls and clone size were taken over from that table, and D and trimming were inferred from the DNA. The repertoire has about 200,000 clones, approximately 80% of them found once; the top ten carry 10%.

This sequence originates from a woman of 80 years or more with acute or convalescent COVID-19. Material: peripheral blood. J is TRBJ1-2 and V is TRBV6-5, with D uncertain. Here the CDR3 reads CASSPDTVYGYTF. The CDR3 bases are TGTGCCAGCAGTCCCGACACCGTATATGGCTACACCTTC.